These 11 T cell receptor beta chains came from one sample sequenced in a study of blood T cell repertoires in COVID-19. The method was immunoSEQ multiplex PCR; TCRdb's version includes in-frame clones alone and lacks a portion of them. Here the sample spans about 280,000 clones, about 80% being singletons. Sequenced: peripheral blood. The receptors were sampled from a woman in her forties or fifties who had recovered from COVID-19.

Here the CDR3 reads CASSPGLAGPSSYEQYF. The CDR3 region has the DNA TGTGCCAGCTCACCGGGACTAGCGGGACCTAGCTCCTACGAGCAGTACTTC. This chain uses TRBV18 with TRBJ2-7; 13 positions match TRBD2. Germline-derived CDR1 and CDR2 are KGHSH and LQKENI. J was trimmed by 0 bases and V by 3 bases; bases with no gene match: 5. The CDR3 is 17 amino acids.

The chain employs TRBV30 and TRBJ2-1, with TRBD1 matching over 12 bases. CDR3 length: 22 amino acids. Germline-derived CDR1 and CDR2 are GTSNPN and SVGIG (reference sequence). After removal of 1 base from V and 1 base from J, the junction contained 20 bases not matched to a gene. CDR3 loop: CAWSGPPHRDRGLSGSYNEQFF. Written as DNA, the CDR3 is TGTGCCTGGAGTGGACCCCCTCACCGGGACAGGGGGCTTTCGGGGTCCTACAATGAGCAGTTCTTC.

In DNA, the CDR3 is TGTGCCAGCAGCTTACTTCAGCAGGGGATATTTACTAATGAAAAACTGTTTTTT. Its protein is CASSLLQQGIFTNEKLFF. The chain has TRBV11-2 and TRBJ1-4, with D possibly matching TRBD1 (6 bases). CDR3 length: 18 residues. Germline V lookup: CDR1 SGHAT, CDR2 FQNNGV. V lost 2 bases to trimming and J lost 2 bases, with 18 bases between them.

The chain has TRBV5-1 and TRBJ2-3; TRBD1 agrees at 7 bases. V gave up 3 bases and J gave up 9 bases; unmatched junction bases: 7. The germline gives CDR1 SGHRS, CDR2 YFSETQ. There are 13 residues in the CDR3. The CDR3 loop reads CASSSNRGDTQYF. The CDR3 region has the DNA TGCGCCAGCAGCTCGAACAGGGGAGACACGCAGTATTTT.

This chain joins TRBV5-1 and TRBJ2-7; possible D gene TRBD2, 7 bases. The CDR3 is 14 amino acids. Per germline, CDR1 SGHRS and CDR2 YFSETQ. Trimming shortened V by 0 bases and J by 2 bases, and 9 bases separated the two germline ends. This chain's CDR3 is CASSLVGGPYEQYF. The CDR3 bases are TGCGCCAGCAGCTTGGTCGGGGGGCCCTACGAGCAGTACTTC.

The rearrangement links TRBV27 to TRBJ2-7; 13 nucleotides align to TRBD2. The CDR3 is 18 amino acids. Germline V gene sequence: CDR1 MNHEY, CDR2 SMNVEV (reference sequence). With V trimmed by 6 bases and J by 4 bases, 15 bases remained unmatched. The CDR3 region is CASSPTFRTSGREYEQYF. CDR3 DNA sequence: TGTGCCAGCAGCCCGACATTCCGGACTAGCGGGAGAGAATACGAGCAGTACTTC.

The chain joins TRBV28 to TRBJ2-2; 8 nucleotides align to TRBD1. The CDR3 length is 16 residues. Losses at the gene ends were 6 bases for V and 3 bases for J; bases not matched to a gene: 9. Germline CDR1 and CDR2: MDHEN and SYDVKM. In nucleotides, the CDR3 is TGTGCCAGCAGGGTACCGGACAGGGCTTACACCGGGGAGCTGTTTTTT. This encodes CASRVPDRAYTGELFF.

The chain joins TRBV6-1 to TRBJ2-5; maybe TRBD2 (5 bases). Deletions cut 3 bases from V and 5 bases from J, with 16 bases between. The CDR3 extends over 15 amino acids. Per germline, CDR1 MNHNS and CDR2 SASEGT. CDR3 loop: CASSDRLQSGETQYF. In DNA form, the CDR3 reads TGTGCCAGCAGTGATCGACTCCAATCGGGGGAGACCCAGTACTTC.

CDR3 nucleotides: TGTGCCAGCAGCCGGGGGGTCTACGAGCAGTACTTC. Amino acids: CASSRGVYEQYF. This rearrangement joins TRBV7-2 to TRBJ2-7; TRBD2 matches 7 bases. Germline CDR1 reads SGHTA; CDR2 reads FQGNSA. This CDR3 region has 12 residues. The V and J ends lost 5 bases and 3 bases, in that order; junction bases with no gene match: 1.

The chain joins TRBV27 to TRBJ2-1; 7 nucleotides match TRBD2. The CDR3 spans 15 residues. The J segment lost 9 bases and the V segment lost 8 bases, leaving 16 bases of the junction unmatched. Germline V lookup: CDR1 MNHEY, CDR2 SMNVEV (reference sequence). DNA for the CDR3: TGTGCCAGCGGCTATTACCAAGGGGCGGGGGTTGAGCAGTTCTTC. Amino acid sequence: CASGYYQGAGVEQFF.

V gene TRBV30 combines with J gene TRBJ2-2, with 8 bases identical to TRBD1. The CDR3 spans 15 residues. CDR1 and CDR2 (germline): GTSNPN, SVGIG (reference sequence). The J segment lost 7 bases and the V segment lost 3 bases, leaving 10 bases of the junction unmatched. CDR3 nucleotides: TGTGCCTGGAGCCCAAAGGGCAGGGGGCGCGGGGAGCTGTTTTTT. It yields the protein CAWSPKGRGRGELFF.